A single sample gave rise to the 13 T cell receptor beta chains below, sequenced in a study of blood T cells in healthy people across ages. For the second PCR, which ran for 7 to 11 cycles, a sample-barcoded 5' primer and a J-beta primer mix were used. In TCRdb, the 5' RACE reads were re-called with MiXCR into one record per CDR3 protein. This sample has under 800,000 distinct CDR3 sequences, with roughly 20% found just once. Sequenced sample: blood. All receptors derive from a man between 70 and 80 years old in good health.

The rearrangement joins TRBV7-2 to TRBJ1-1; possibly TRBD1 for D (5 bases). The CDR3 sequence is 15 residues long. Germline V gives CDR1 SGHTA, CDR2 FQGNSA. The germline V and J ends were trimmed by 5 bases and 1 base, with 14 bases remaining between them. The CDR3 DNA follows: TGTGCCAGCAGCATTTCCCGACAGCAGAACACTGAAGCTTTCTTT. Its protein is CASSISRQQNTEAFF.

The CDR3 coding sequence is TGTGCCAGCAGGTCACAGGGGGCCACCTACAATGAGCAGTTCTTC. Amino acid sequence: CASRSQGATYNEQFF. The chain carries TRBV6-5 and TRBJ2-1; 9 bases line up with TRBD1. The CDR3 totals 15 residues. Germline loops: CDR1 MNHEY, CDR2 SVGAGI. The V and J ends lost 6 bases and 2 bases, in that order; junction bases with no gene match: 5.

This clonotype was observed many times. The chain uses TRBV21-1 and TRBJ2-4; the table gives TRBD1 as D, unverified against the DNA. TRBV21-1 is an annotated pseudogene. This CDR3 spans 19 amino acids. The CDR3 nucleotides are TGTGCCAGCAGCAAAGGGCATCTCGAGAGGGGACTAGCCAAAAACATTCAGTACTTC. Amino acids: CASSKGHLERGLAKNIQYF.

The CDR3 region has the DNA TGTGCCATCACCAGTACAGGGTCTGGGGCCAACGTCCTGACTTTC. This sequence encodes CAITSTGSGANVLTF. The gene calls are TRBV10-3 and TRBJ2-6; D is possibly TRBD1 (6 bases). V lost 7 bases and J lost 1, with 11 bases in between. CDR1 is ENHRY and CDR2 is SYGVKD in the germline V gene. The CDR3 loop spans 15 amino acids.

CDR3 nucleotides: TGTGCCAGCAGCTTTCTGAGCGAGCTCATCCTTAATGAGCAGTTCTTC. Translated, it gives CASSFLSELILNEQFF. V gene TRBV11-2 combines with J gene TRBJ2-1; D ambiguous. The CDR3 totals 16 residues. Trimming removed 3 bases at V and 7 bases at J, with 19 bases between. Per the germline V gene, CDR1 is SGHAT and CDR2 is FQNNGV.

This clonotype turned up a few times. The chain has TRBV11-2 and TRBJ2-5, with D perhaps matching TRBD2 (5 bases). Per germline, CDR1 SGHAT and CDR2 FQNNGV. CDR3 length: 16 residues. V was clipped by 1 base and J by 2 bases, with 14 bases between them. The CDR3 coding sequence is TGTGCCAGCAGCTTAGGTGGAGGCAAACTTCAAGAGACCCAGTACTTC. The encoded protein is CASSLGGGKLQETQYF.

The V and J genes are TRBV5-1 and TRBJ1-1, with D possibly matching TRBD1 (5 bases). V was cut by 3 bases and J by 0 bases, with 9 bases left in between. The CDR3 loop spans 14 amino acids. Germline V gene sequence: CDR1 SGHRS, CDR2 YFSETQ. The CDR3 bases are TGCGCCAGCAGCTGGACAAGCATGAACACTGAAGCTTTCTTT. Protein: CASSWTSMNTEAFF. Together with reference TRBV5-1 and TRBJ1-1, the CDR3 gives the full variable domain: KAGVTQTPRYLIKTRGQQVTLSCSPISGHRSVSWYQQTPGQGLQFLFEYFSETQRNKGNFPGRFSGRQFSNSRSEMNVSTLELGDSALYLCASSWTSMNTEAFFGQGTRLTVV.

This clonotype was found a few times. The chain uses TRBV7-9 and TRBJ2-2; D is perhaps TRBD2 (7 bases). Germline CDR1 and CDR2: SEHNR and FQNEAQ (reference sequence). The CDR3 contains 16 residues. The V gene lost 2 bases and the J gene lost 1 base, with 11 bases spanning the gap. For the CDR3, the DNA is TGTGCCAGCAGCTTATCGAGGGGGGGGAACACCGGGGAGCTGTTTTTT. This gives the protein CASSLSRGGNTGELFF.

This clonotype appeared a few times. This rearrangement joins TRBV5-1 to TRBJ2-1; TRBD2 agrees at 12 bases. V lost 4 bases to trimming and J lost 8 bases; unmatched junction nucleotides: 10. The CDR3 runs 16 residues. CDR1 and CDR2 from the germline V gene are SGHRS and YFSETQ. CDR3 amino acids: CASSPNLAGGLDEQFF. The CDR3 DNA reads TGCGCCAGCAGCCCAAATCTAGCGGGAGGGTTGGATGAGCAGTTCTTC.

This clonotype was counted between two and nine times. A junction end diverges from the germline sequence, so it may reflect a read error. V and J are TRBV11-2 and TRBJ1-2; TRBD1 matches 7 bases. CDR3 length: 15 amino acids. In germline, CDR1 is SGHAT, CDR2 FQNNGV. The CDR3 region is CASSVETGPFYGYTF. DNA for the CDR3: TGTGCCAGCAGCGTAGAGACAGGGCCCTTCTATGGCTACACCTTC.

This clonotype has just a few counts. An end of the junction does not agree with germline; a read error may underlie this. The chain links TRBV7-6 to TRBJ2-5; 9 bases are a match to TRBD1. This CDR3 has 16 amino acids. Germline values: CDR1 SGHVS, CDR2 FNYEAQ. In nucleotides, the CDR3 is TGTGCCAGCAGCCCAACCCGGACAGGGGACCAAGCGACCCAGTACTTC. Translated: CASSPTRTGDQATQYF.

In its sample, this clonotype was seen many times. The rearrangement links TRBV13 to TRBJ2-7, with 7 bases fitting TRBD2. The trim removed 4 bases at V and 0 bases at J, leaving 9 bases unmatched. The germline gives CDR1 PRHDT, CDR2 FYEKMQ (reference sequence). The CDR3 sequence is 16 residues long. DNA of the CDR3: TGTGCCAGCAGCTCAGCTCTAGCGGCCAACTCCTACGAGCAGTACTTC. It yields the protein CASSSALAANSYEQYF.

The V gene is TRBV28, the J gene TRBJ2-5, with a tentative D call TRBD2 (5 bases). V dropped 7 bases and J dropped 2 bases, with 17 bases sitting between them. The CDR3 spans 15 residues. Germline CDR1 and CDR2: MDHEN and SYDVKM. The DNA for the CDR3 is TGTGCCAGCACCCTACCCGGGGTGGATCAAGAGACCCAGTACTTC. This codes for CASTLPGVDQETQYF. Drawing the rest from reference TRBV28 and TRBJ2-5, the complete variable domain is DVKVTQSSRYLVKRTGEKVFLECVQDMDHENMFWYRQDPGLGLRLIYFSYDVKMKEKGDIPEGYSVSREKKERFSLILESASTNQTSMYLCASTLPGVDQETQYFGPGTRLLVL.